The 17 T cell receptor beta chains presented below share a single source sample, sequenced in a study of cytomegalovirus exposure and HLA in healthy donors (dated by TCRdb to 2017 to 2019). Receptor libraries were prepared by the immunoSEQ multiplex PCR assay. A mixture of 60 forward primers for TCR Vbeta segments and 13 reverse primers for TCR Jbeta segments was used in the multiplex PCR. Here the immuneACCESS table is served through TCRdb, limited to in-frame sequences with V and J called. Missing clones are a known gap in these copies; in checked studies unresolved V genes cover under half, and the rest lacks a known reason. Here the sample has under 85,000 clones; about four fifths occur a single time. The top ten clonotypes cover roughly 4% of the sample. Source material: PBMCs. The receptors stem from a woman in her 30s in good health and CMV-seronegative.

The chain carries TRBV10-3 and TRBJ1-2; 8 nucleotides agree with TRBD1. Trimming at V came to 4 bases and at J to 1 base, leaving 2 bases not matched to a gene. CDR1 is ENHRY, CDR2 SYGVKD, per germline. This CDR3 contains 14 residues. In DNA, the CDR3 is TGTGCCATCAGTGGGACAGGGCTTAACTATGGCTACACCTTC. Translation gives CAISGTGLNYGYTF.

The V gene is TRBV4-3, the J gene TRBJ2-1, with no clear D. CDR1 and CDR2 from the germline V gene are LGHNA and YSLEER. This CDR3 contains 13 residues. V lost 4 bases, J lost 10 bases, and 14 bases lay in between. CDR3: CASSPDREREQFF. The CDR3 DNA reads TGCGCCAGCAGCCCAGATCGCGAGCGAGAGCAGTTCTTC.

Only one count was recorded for this clone. V is TRBV28 and J is TRBJ2-7; unclear D gene. Trimming cost V 2 bases and J 7 bases, with 9 bases left between them. This CDR3 has 12 amino acids. The germline gives CDR1 MDHEN, CDR2 SYDVKM. CDR3 sequence: CASSLNRAEQYF. Here the CDR3 DNA reads TGTGCCAGCAGTTTAAACCGAGCTGAGCAGTACTTC.

The rearrangement joins TRBV2 to TRBJ2-2, with D possibly being TRBD2 (6 bases). Per germline, CDR1 SNHLY and CDR2 FYNNEI. The CDR3 has 15 residues. V shed 8 bases and J shed 4 bases, with 17 bases lying between them. CDR3 sequence: CASLFGQGGTGELFF. As DNA, the CDR3 is TGTGCCAGCTTATTTGGCCAGGGAGGCACCGGGGAGCTGTTTTTT.

CDR3 residues: CASSRERGRNEKLFF. For the CDR3, the DNA is TGTGCCAGCTCCCGGGAGAGGGGCCGGAATGAAAAACTGTTTTTT. The chain uses TRBV18 and TRBJ1-4, with D possibly TRBD1 on 5 matching bases. Trimming pared 6 bases from V and 5 bases from J, leaving 16 bases between. The germline gives CDR1 KGHSH, CDR2 LQKENI. CDR3 length equals 15 residues.

V gene TRBV30 combines with J gene TRBJ2-7, with D unclear. The V end was cut by 2 bases, the J end by 6 bases, with 14 bases between. Looked up from germline, CDR1 is GTSNPN and CDR2 is SVGIG (reference sequence). The CDR3 runs 13 residues. CDR3 DNA sequence: TGTGCCTGGAGTTTGAGTTCGGGTACCGAGCAGTACTTC. Amino acid sequence: CAWSLSSGTEQYF.

V usage is TRBV10-1 and J usage is TRBJ1-4; unclear D gene. There are 14 residues in the CDR3. The germline CDR1 and CDR2 sequences are WNHNN and SYGVQD (reference sequence). The V end lost 3 bases, the J end lost 7 bases, and 12 bases lay between the germline ends. This chain's CDR3 is CASSDTGSLEKLFF. CDR3 DNA sequence: TGCGCCAGCAGTGATACCGGGAGCCTTGAAAAACTGTTTTTT.

The chain carries TRBV6-6 and TRBJ1-5; TRBD1 matches at 7 bases. The CDR3 has 14 residues. V dropped 4 bases and J dropped 5; count of bases not matched to a gene: 5. CDR1 is MNHNY, CDR2 SVGAGI, per germline (reference sequence). The CDR3 DNA follows: TGTGCCAGCAGTTCAAGACAGGGTGATCAGCCCCAGCATTTT. It translates to CASSSRQGDQPQHF.

The V call is TRBV7-9, the J call TRBJ1-4, with D possibly TRBD1 on 6 matching bases. There are 14 residues in the CDR3. The V gene lost 1 base and the J gene lost 8 bases, with 11 bases spanning the gap. Germline V gene lookup returns CDR1 SEHNR and CDR2 FQNEAQ (reference sequence). CDR3 protein: CASSLDRVPEKLFF. The DNA of the CDR3 is TGTGCCAGCAGCTTAGACAGGGTGCCCGAAAAACTGTTTTTT.

This rearrangement joins TRBV29-1 to TRBJ2-7; 7 bases align to TRBD2. The germline gives CDR1 SQVTM, CDR2 ANQGSEA. Losses at the gene ends were 6 bases for V and 7 bases for J; bases not matched to a gene: 9. The CDR3 covers 12 residues. This chain's CDR3 is CSVGGASKEQYF. The CDR3 coding sequence is TGCAGCGTGGGAGGGGCGTCAAAAGAGCAGTACTTC.

CDR3 sequence: CASRGWDSLYGYTF. As DNA, the CDR3 is TGTGCCAGCAGGGGATGGGACAGCCTCTATGGCTACACCTTC. The chain uses TRBV28 and TRBJ1-2; 7 positions match TRBD1. V lost 6 bases, J lost 4 bases, and 8 bases stayed unmatched. The V gene's germline CDR1 is MDHEN and CDR2 SYDVKM. The CDR3 is made up of 14 amino acids.

This clone occurred a few times. V gene TRBV28 combines with J gene TRBJ1-3; 10 nucleotides agree with TRBD1. Germline lookup yields CDR1 MDHEN and CDR2 SYDVKM. With 8 bases clipped from V and 7 bases from J, the junction kept 5 bases outside the gene matches. The length of the CDR3 is 13 residues. CDR3 nucleotide sequence: TGTGCCAGCGAGGGACAGGGGAGGAACACCATATATTTT. Amino acids: CASEGQGRNTIYF.

This clone was found once. This rearrangement joins TRBV10-2 to TRBJ1-6; 9 bases fit TRBD1. The length of the CDR3 is 19 residues. Germline lookup yields CDR1 WSHSY and CDR2 SAAADI. Trimming removed 8 bases from V and 2 bases from J; junction bases left unmatched: 16. The CDR3 here is CASAVEFKQGAAYNSPLHF. The CDR3 coding sequence is TGCGCCAGCGCAGTGGAGTTCAAACAGGGGGCGGCCTATAATTCACCCCTCCACTTT.

This chain joins TRBV6-5 and TRBJ1-3; 9 bases agree with TRBD1. This CDR3 region has 14 residues. The J segment lost 3 bases and the V segment lost 5 bases, leaving 2 bases of the junction unmatched. Germline loops: CDR1 MNHEY, CDR2 SVGAGI. CDR3 residues: CASSLTGGGNTIYF. CDR3 DNA sequence: TGTGCCAGCAGTCTGACAGGGGGTGGAAACACCATATATTTT.

The chain employs TRBV7-9 and TRBJ2-2; tentatively, D is TRBD1 (6 bases). Germline-derived CDR1 and CDR2 are SEHNR and FQNEAQ (reference sequence). The CDR3 covers 13 residues. Trimming stripped 10 bases from V and 0 bases from J, with 9 bases between. The CDR3 here is CATGAANTGELFF. The CDR3 region has the DNA TGTGCCACAGGGGCCGCGAACACCGGGGAGCTGTTTTTT.

The genes are TRBV30 and TRBJ2-3; 8 bases match TRBD2. With 2 bases clipped from V and 8 bases from J, the junction kept 9 bases outside the gene matches. This CDR3 has 14 residues. Germline CDR1 reads GTSNPN; CDR2 reads SVGIG (reference sequence). In DNA, the CDR3 is TGTGCCTGGAGTACAACGGGAGGGCCAGCTACGCAGTATTTT. It specifies CAWSTTGGPATQYF.

This rearrangement joins TRBV4-2 to TRBJ2-4; D perhaps matches TRBD2 (7 bases). V was trimmed by 2 bases and J by 2 bases, leaving 16 bases between them. Germline CDR1 reads LGHNA; CDR2 reads YNFKEQ. This CDR3 comprises 17 residues. CDR3 sequence (DNA): TGTGCCAGCAGCCAACCGGAGAGGGGGGGGTCCAAAAACATTCAGTACTTC. Protein product: CASSQPERGGSKNIQYF.